The rows below give T cell receptor beta chains drawn from one sample of a study of graft-versus-host responses after intestinal transplantation. Assay used: immunoSEQ multiplex PCR; TCRdb lists only in-frame clones, some missing. Among 20,000 to 25,000 clones, roughly 44% were seen once, and the ten largest hold 1.2% to 1.5%. The sample consisted of alloreactive CD8+ T cells from a mixed lymphocyte reaction culture, taken before transplantation. The receptors derive from a human patient who was an organ donor for intestinal transplantation. CDR3s include the opening cysteine and the closing phenylalanine or tryptophan. D genes are given only for firm matches. Some rows mark clone size as missing; the rest say once, few, many or name a class of expanded clone.

clone size,J gene,V gene,D gene,CDR3 DNA,CDR3 protein
few,TRBJ1-1,TRBV4-3,-,TGCGCCAGCAGCGAGGCGGGTTACACTGAAGCTTTCTTT,CASSEAGYTEAFF
-,TRBJ2-7,TRBV5-5,-,TGTGCCAGCAGCTTGGACACGGGGGACTCCTACGAGCAGTACTTC,CASSLDTGDSYEQYF
-,TRBJ2-1,TRBV6-6,-,TGTGCCAGCAGGAAGGAGGGCCCGGGATACAATGAGCAGTTCTTC,CASRKEGPGYNEQFF
-,TRBJ2-7,TRBV19,TRBD1,TGTGCCAGTAGTACCCGACAGGGGTCCACCTACGAGCAGTACTTC,CASSTRQGSTYEQYF
-,TRBJ1-2,TRBV6-6,-,TGTGCCAGCAGTTACAGCTATGGCTACACCTTC,CASSYSYGYTF
-,TRBJ2-7,TRBV6-5,TRBD1,TGTGCCAGCAGGGCCCCGGGACAGGGAGACTACGAGCAGTACTTC,CASRAPGQGDYEQYF
-,TRBJ1-2,TRBV6-1,TRBD1,TGTGCCAGCAGTGTGGACAGGGGCTATGGCTACACCTTC,CASSVDRGYGYTF
-,TRBJ2-7,TRBV4-2,TRBD2,TGTGCCAGCAGCCAAGAAAGAGCGGGAGAAGGCCACGAGCAGTACTTC,CASSQERAGEGHEQYF
-,TRBJ2-5,TRBV7-6,-,TGTGCCAGCAGCTTGAATGGGGGAAGTAGCGTAGAGACCCAGTACTTC,CASSLNGGSSVETQYF
-,TRBJ2-3,TRBV2,TRBD2,TGTGCCAGCAGTGCCGGGTGGGGACTAGCGGGGAGGGGCACAGATACGCAGTATTTT,CASSAGWGLAGRGTDTQYF
-,TRBJ2-5,TRBV6-5,-,TGTGCCAGCAGCCTGCTGGGAGAAGAGACCCAGTACTTC,CASSLLGEETQYF
-,TRBJ1-1,TRBV19,-,TGTGCCAGTAGTTCTTGGGGACTCACGAACACTGAAGCTTTCTTT,CASSSWGLTNTEAFF